These 18 T cell receptor beta chains share one sample of origin, sequenced in a study of T cell responses to AZD1222 COVID-19 vaccine. Method: immunoSEQ multiplex PCR; TCRdb's copy keeps in-frame clones and lacks some. The table has more than 110,000 clones, roughly nine tenths seen once. Sequencing used peripheral blood, obtained on day 0 of AZD1222 vaccination. These receptors came from an adult in good health.

This chain links TRBV19 with TRBJ2-3; no firm D call. From germline, CDR1 is LNHDA and CDR2 SQIVND (reference sequence). The ends were cut back, 2 bases at V and 4 bases at J, with 10 bases in the middle. The CDR3 spans 14 residues. As DNA, the CDR3 is TGTGCCAGTAGTATAAGGTCCAGCTCAGATACGCAGTATTTT. It encodes CASSIRSSSDTQYF. Variable domain in full (rest from reference TRBV19 and TRBJ2-3): DGGITQSPKYLFRKEGQNVTLSCEQNLNHDAMYWYRQDPGQGLRLIYYSQIVNDFQKGDIAEGYSVSREKKESFPLTVTSAQKNPTAFYLCASSIRSSSDTQYFGPGTRLTVL.

The chain couples TRBV11-3 to TRBJ2-5; D perhaps matches TRBD1 (6 bases). The germline V gene encodes CDR1 SGHNT and CDR2 YENEEA. The V end lost 1 base, the J end lost 4 bases, and 19 bases lay between the germline ends. This CDR3 has 17 residues. The CDR3 reads CASSLGPRDTTGETQYF. CDR3 bases: TGTGCCAGCAGCTTAGGGCCCCGGGACACTACGGGAGAGACCCAGTACTTC.

The chain is built from TRBV19 and TRBJ2-1; 10 positions match TRBD2. CDR1 and CDR2 from the germline V gene are LNHDA and SQIVND (reference sequence). This CDR3 has 14 amino acids. The V segment lost 7 bases and the J segment 7 bases; nucleotides outside the gene matches: 7. The CDR3 DNA sequence: TGTGCCAGTACAGCGGGAGGGCCGGGGAATGAGCAGTTCTTC. Its protein is CASTAGGPGNEQFF.

The rearrangement uses TRBV12-5 and TRBJ1-1; unclear D gene. This CDR3 has 10 amino acids. From germline, CDR1 is LGHNT and CDR2 FRNRAP. Trimming removed 8 bases at V and 5 bases at J, with 6 bases between. The CDR3 reads CASRVTEAFF. In DNA form, the CDR3 reads TGTGCTAGTAGGGTGACTGAAGCTTTCTTT.

This chain links TRBV24-1 with TRBJ2-5; 8 positions match TRBD1. CDR3 length: 15 amino acids. The trim removed 6 bases at V and 4 bases at J, leaving 9 bases unmatched. The V gene's germline CDR1 is KGHDR and CDR2 SFDVKD. As DNA, the CDR3 is TGTGCCACCAGTAAAGGAGACAGGGGTACAGAGACCCAGTACTTC. Translated: CATSKGDRGTETQYF.

The DNA for the CDR3 is TGCGCCAGCAGTGAGACTAGTTCGGGCGATGAGCAGTTCTTC. It codes for CASSETSSGDEQFF. The chain recombines TRBV10-2 with TRBJ2-1; tentative D call: TRBD2 (5 bases). Germline CDR1 reads WSHSY; CDR2 reads SAAADI. The CDR3 is 14 amino acids. Trimming left V 2 bases short and J 8 bases short, with 13 bases between.

The chain uses TRBV7-2 and TRBJ2-7; 7 bases align to TRBD2. The V and J ends lost 0 bases and 1 base, in that order; junction bases with no gene match: 0. The CDR3 is 14 amino acids. CDR1 and CDR2 from the germline V gene are SGHTA and FQGNSA. CDR3 protein: CASSLAGGSYEQYF. CDR3 nucleotide sequence: TGTGCCAGCAGCTTAGCGGGAGGGTCCTACGAGCAGTACTTC.

This clone was detected only once. The rearrangement links TRBV7-9 to TRBJ1-1; 8 positions match TRBD1. The CDR3 totals 16 residues. The ends lost 0 bases at V and 5 bases at J; junction bases unmatched: 8. Germline CDR1 and CDR2: SEHNR and FQNEAQ (reference sequence). Written as DNA, the CDR3 is TGTGCCAGCAGCTTAGCCACAACAGGGGGGAGTACTGAAGCTTTCTTT. Its translation is CASSLATTGGSTEAFF.

V gene TRBV28 combines with J gene TRBJ2-3; either TRBD1 or TRBD2 may supply D (5 bases each). Germline V gene data show CDR1 as MDHEN and CDR2 as SYDVKM. The CDR3 runs 15 residues. Trimming took off 1 base at V and 1 base at J, with 9 bases between the two ends. The CDR3 DNA follows: TGTGCCAGCAGTTTATACGGGGCAGGCACAGATACGCAGTATTTT. The encoded protein is CASSLYGAGTDTQYF.

The chain is built from TRBV2 and TRBJ1-2; D unclear. The germline V and J ends were trimmed by 3 bases and 8 bases, with 10 bases remaining between them. Germline-derived CDR1 and CDR2 are SNHLY and FYNNEI. The CDR3 consists of 12 residues. For the CDR3, the DNA is TGTGCCAGCAGTGATGTAAGGGAGGGCTACACCTTC. Translating gives CASSDVREGYTF.

The chain uses TRBV10-3 and TRBJ2-2; unclear D gene. The V gene's germline CDR1 is ENHRY and CDR2 SYGVKD. The CDR3 runs to 15 residues. V was shortened by 6 bases and J by 4 bases, with 15 bases between the two germline ends. The CDR3 loop reads CAISPGTSSTGELFF. The CDR3 DNA is TGTGCCATCAGCCCGGGCACCTCCAGCACCGGGGAGCTGTTTTTT.

The chain links TRBV19 to TRBJ2-7; TRBD2 might be the D (7 bases). CDR1 is LNHDA and CDR2 is SQIVND in the germline V gene (reference sequence). The CDR3 has 14 residues. Trimming removed 7 bases from V and 4 bases from J, with 17 bases in between. The CDR3 region is CASTPRGGRYEQYF. The CDR3 coding sequence is TGTGCCAGTACCCCGCGCGGGGGCAGGTACGAGCAGTACTTC.

The chain couples TRBV24-1 to TRBJ2-3; D uncertain. The ends were cut back, 4 bases at V and 0 bases at J, with 10 bases in the middle. The CDR3 covers 15 residues. Germline loops: CDR1 KGHDR, CDR2 SFDVKD. The CDR3 loop reads CATSESGSSTDTQYF. DNA of the CDR3: TGTGCCACCAGTGAGTCTGGATCTAGCACAGATACGCAGTATTTT.

The V gene is TRBV6-6, the J gene TRBJ1-5; D is ambiguous. Per germline, CDR1 MNHNY and CDR2 SVGAGI (reference sequence). The CDR3 loop spans 14 amino acids. Trimming took off 4 bases at V and 5 bases at J, with 12 bases between the two ends. The CDR3 DNA sequence: TGTGCCAGCAGTTTCGGGATGTTATATCAGCCCCAGCATTTT. Protein product: CASSFGMLYQPQHF.

The rearrangement links TRBV6-5 to TRBJ2-1; D remains unclear. V lost 6 bases and J lost 0, with 6 bases in between. Germline CDR1 and CDR2: MNHEY and SVGAGI. The CDR3 covers 13 residues. The CDR3 region is CASSSYSYNEQFF. The CDR3 DNA follows: TGTGCCAGCAGCAGCTACTCCTACAATGAGCAGTTCTTC.

This CDR3 is CSVWTGPYGYTF. DNA for the CDR3: TGCAGCGTCTGGACGGGGCCCTATGGCTACACCTTC. The chain links TRBV29-1 to TRBJ1-2; TRBD1 might be the D (5 bases). Trimming cost V 6 bases and J 4 bases, with 12 bases left between them. In germline, CDR1 is SQVTM, CDR2 ANQGSEA. The CDR3 is 12 amino acids.

The rearrangement uses TRBV7-8 and TRBJ2-2, with 10 bases lining up with TRBD2. Per germline, CDR1 SGHVS and CDR2 FQNEAQ. V shed 4 bases and J 7 bases; nucleotides not matched to a gene: 6. There are 15 residues in the CDR3. The CDR3, as DNA: TGTGCCAGCAGCTCTCTAGCGGGAGCGGGCGGGGAGCTGTTTTTT. Its translation: CASSSLAGAGGELFF.

The chain recombines TRBV21-1 with TRBJ2-7; the table's D call of TRBD2 was not tested on the DNA. TRBV21-1 is annotated as a pseudogene. The CDR3 runs to 15 residues. CDR3 protein: CASSRWEGPSYEQYF. DNA for the CDR3: TGTGCCAGCAGCAGATGGGAGGGACCCTCCTACGAGCAGTACTTC.